These 14 T cell receptor beta chains originate from one sample sequenced in a study of blood T cell repertoires in COVID-19. Measured with immunoSEQ multiplex PCR; TCRdb has only the in-frame clones, and not every one. The data show around 260,000 clones, 80% to 90% seen once. Sequencing used PBMCs or T cells enriched from blood (not recorded which). The receptors come from a man between 25 and 39 years old with acute COVID-19.

The chain carries TRBV7-9 and TRBJ1-2; D is unclear. The CDR3 runs to 12 residues. V was pared by 1 base and J by 8 bases, with 8 bases between. Looked up from germline, CDR1 is SEHNR and CDR2 is FQNEAQ (reference sequence). As DNA, the CDR3 is TGTGCCAGCAGCTTAGGCCCGAGGGGCTACACCTTC. Residues: CASSLGPRGYTF.

The chain carries TRBV11-3 and TRBJ1-1; 7 nucleotides line up with TRBD1. CDR3 length: 18 residues. From germline, CDR1 is SGHNT and CDR2 YENEEA. The V segment lost 4 bases and the J segment 1 base; nucleotides outside the gene matches: 15. The CDR3 protein is CASSSRTGRIYENTEAFF. CDR3 DNA sequence: TGTGCCAGCAGCTCGCGGACAGGCCGAATTTACGAGAACACTGAAGCTTTCTTT.

Note on this clone: Different DNA sequences within this sample yield the same CDR3. The chain couples TRBV5-4 to TRBJ2-2; tentative D call: TRBD2 (6 bases). V was cut by 0 bases and J by 2 bases, with 8 bases left in between. CDR1 is SGHNT and CDR2 is YYREEE in the germline V gene (reference sequence). The CDR3 consists of 15 residues. CDR3 residues: CASSLARGNTGELFF. DNA for the CDR3: TGTGCCAGCAGCTTGGCGCGGGGAAACACCGGGGAGCTGTTTTTT.

The rearrangement uses TRBV19 and TRBJ1-4, with D possibly TRBD1 on 5 matching bases. This CDR3 contains 18 residues. Germline-derived CDR1 and CDR2 are LNHDA and SQIVND (reference sequence). Between the trimmed V and J ends, which lost 0 bases and 0 bases, there was a span of 14 bases. CDR3 in amino acids: CASSIEFPGRSTNEKLFF. The CDR3 nucleotides read TGTGCCAGTAGTATAGAGTTTCCAGGGAGGTCAACTAATGAAAAACTGTTTTTT.

This clone occurred a few times. The V and J genes are TRBV29-1 and TRBJ2-6; D not certain. Germline V CDR1 and CDR2: SQVTM, ANQGSEA. Trimming removed 7 bases from V and 4 bases from J, with 8 bases in between. The CDR3 is 12 residues long. The CDR3 sequence is CSAEAGANVLTF. Here the CDR3 DNA reads TGCAGCGCTGAGGCCGGGGCCAACGTCCTGACTTTC.

This sequence joins TRBV9 and TRBJ2-1, with TRBD1 identical over 11 bases. V shed 6 bases, J shed 8 bases, and the junction held 7 bases outside the gene matches. CDR1 is SGDLS and CDR2 is YYNGEE in the germline V gene. This CDR3 is 14 amino acids long. The DNA of the CDR3 is TGTGCCAGCACCCCGGACAGGGGGCGCGATGAGCAGTTCTTC. Its translation: CASTPDRGRDEQFF.

This clone was seen a few times. The genes are TRBV24-1 and TRBJ1-2; 9 nucleotides match TRBD1. The germline gives CDR1 KGHDR, CDR2 SFDVKD. The CDR3 is 13 residues long. Trimming removed 4 bases from V and 8 bases from J; junction bases left unmatched: 4. The CDR3 DNA is TGTGCCACCAGTGAAGGGACAGGGTACGGCTACACCTTC. Its protein is CATSEGTGYGYTF.

The chain uses TRBV2 and TRBJ1-5; maybe TRBD1 (5 bases). Per germline, CDR1 SNHLY and CDR2 FYNNEI. CDR3 length equals 12 residues. Trimming stripped 6 bases from V and 2 bases from J, with 5 bases between. The CDR3 here is CASRTGNQPQHF. CDR3 sequence (DNA): TGTGCCAGCAGGACAGGCAATCAGCCCCAGCATTTT.

V and J are TRBV30 and TRBJ1-1; the match to TRBD1 covers 7 bases. This CDR3 contains 15 residues. The germline V gene encodes CDR1 GTSNPN and CDR2 SVGIG (reference sequence). J gave up 4 bases and V 5 bases, and 13 bases lay outside the gene matches. The CDR3 reads CAWGGLETGLTEAFF. CDR3 DNA: TGTGCCTGGGGGGGGCTAGAGACAGGGCTCACTGAAGCTTTCTTT.

J is TRBJ1-3 and V is TRBV10-2; possible D gene TRBD1, 5 bases. The CDR3 extends over 15 amino acids. V lost 7 bases and J lost 2, with 15 bases in between. Germline V lookup: CDR1 WSHSY, CDR2 SAAADI. CDR3: CASNLAAGTGNTIYF. The CDR3 region has the DNA TGCGCCAGCAACTTGGCGGCAGGGACTGGAAACACCATATATTTT.

The V and J genes are TRBV7-3 and TRBJ1-2; D remains unclear. Germline V lookup: CDR1 SGHTA, CDR2 FQGTGA. The CDR3 extends over 14 amino acids. Trimming removed 2 bases from V and 3 bases from J, with 10 bases in between. This CDR3 is CASSLSSDDYGYTF. Written as DNA, the CDR3 is TGTGCCAGCAGCTTATCCAGTGATGACTATGGCTACACCTTC. The complete variable domain, with remaining parts taken from reference TRBV7-3 and TRBJ1-2, reads GAGVSQTPSNKVTEKGKYVELRCDPISGHTALYWYRQSLGQGPEFLIYFQGTGAADDSGLPNDRFFAVRPEGSVSTLKIQRTERGDSAVYLCASSLSSDDYGYTFGSGTRLTVV.

This rearrangement joins TRBV5-1 to TRBJ2-1; D gene unclear. CDR1 and CDR2 (germline): SGHRS, YFSETQ. V gave up 0 bases and J gave up 9 bases, with 13 bases separating them. The CDR3 loop spans 14 amino acids. DNA of the CDR3: TGCGCCAGCAGCTTGGCAGGCCGGCCCCCTGAGCAGTTCTTC. This sequence encodes CASSLAGRPPEQFF.

This clone was observed a few times. The chain combines TRBV6-5 with TRBJ1-2; 9 bases fit TRBD1. Germline V gene lookup returns CDR1 MNHEY and CDR2 SVGAGI. V was clipped by 5 bases and J by 7 bases; unmatched bases: 8. This CDR3 contains 14 residues. CDR3 sequence reads: CASSRQGGKGGYTF. The CDR3 nucleotides are TGTGCCAGCAGTCGACAGGGGGGAAAGGGTGGCTACACCTTC.

Concerning this clone: One end of the junction is discordant with germline, which a read error may explain. J is TRBJ2-3 and V is TRBV7-7, with no clear D. CDR1 is SSHAT, CDR2 FNYEAQ, per germline (reference sequence). CDR3 length: 16 amino acids. The CDR3 bases are TGTGCTAGCAGCCCCTTGGCAGAGACTAGCACAGATACGCAGTATTTT. Translating gives CASSPLAETSTDTQYF.